The 7 T cell receptor beta chains given below trace back to one sample, sequenced in a study of control samples from healthy donors and cancer patients. Method: immunoSEQ multiplex PCR; TCRdb's copy keeps in-frame clones and lacks some. The profile shows some 160,000 clones, around nine tenths of them singletons. The sequenced sample consisted of blood. The receptors come from a man under 40 in good health.

The V gene is TRBV19, the J gene TRBJ1-1, with D perhaps TRBD1 (5 bases). V was pared by 5 bases and J by 1 base, with 17 bases between. The germline CDR1 and CDR2 sequences are LNHDA and SQIVND (reference sequence). The CDR3 consists of 16 residues. The CDR3 DNA sequence: TGTGCCAGTAGTCGGAGGCAGGGAGAGGGGAACACTGAAGCTTTCTTT. Translation: CASSRRQGEGNTEAFF.

V gene TRBV7-9 combines with J gene TRBJ2-5; tentatively, D is TRBD2 (5 bases). The CDR3 has 14 residues. The V gene lost 1 base and the J gene lost 6 bases, with 12 bases spanning the gap. Germline-derived CDR1 and CDR2 are SEHNR and FQNEAQ (reference sequence). The CDR3 DNA reads TGTGCCAGCAGCTTAGAGGGCGGGCTGAAGACCCAGTACTTC. Translated, it gives CASSLEGGLKTQYF. Full variable domain (missing parts from reference TRBV7-9 and TRBJ2-5): DTGVSQNPRHKITKRGQNVTFRCDPISEHNRLYWYRQTLGQGPEFLTYFQNEAQLEKSRLLSDRFSAERPKGSFSTLEIQRTEQGDSAMYLCASSLEGGLKTQYFGPGTRLLVL.

This chain joins TRBV11-1 and TRBJ2-3; 9 positions match TRBD2. The CDR3 length is 15 residues. Germline CDR1 reads SGHAT; CDR2 reads FQDESV (reference sequence). V dropped 10 bases and J dropped 6; count of bases not matched to a gene: 14. CDR3 nucleotides: TGTGCCACCTCGGGAAAGAGCGGGGGGCCGGATACGCAGTATTTT. It translates to CATSGKSGGPDTQYF.

The chain uses TRBV27 and TRBJ1-3; unclear D gene. Trimming removed 0 bases from V and 0 bases from J, with 6 bases in between. Germline CDR1 is MNHEY and CDR2 is SMNVEV (reference sequence). The CDR3 runs 15 residues. The CDR3 coding sequence is TGTGCCAGCAGTTTATCGGGGTTCTCTGGAAACACCATATATTTT. This sequence encodes CASSLSGFSGNTIYF.

V gene TRBV9 combines with J gene TRBJ2-7, with no clear D. Trimming removed 0 bases from V and 4 bases from J, with 14 bases in between. The CDR3 runs 15 residues. Germline values: CDR1 SGDLS, CDR2 YYNGEE. Here the CDR3 reads CASSVAASHTYEQYF. The CDR3 DNA is TGTGCCAGCAGCGTAGCGGCCAGTCACACATACGAGCAGTACTTC.

The chain is built from TRBV5-1 and TRBJ1-2; no definite D call. V shed 0 bases and J shed 0 bases, with 6 bases lying between them. Germline lookup yields CDR1 SGHRS and CDR2 YFSETQ. CDR3 length: 14 amino acids. CDR3 residues: CASSLDGSNYGYTF. CDR3 coding DNA: TGCGCCAGCAGCTTGGACGGTTCTAACTATGGCTACACCTTC.

The chain is built from TRBV13 and TRBJ1-2; perhaps TRBD1 as D (6 bases). The CDR3 totals 14 residues. Deletions cut 5 bases from V and 4 bases from J, with 14 bases between. In germline, CDR1 is PRHDT, CDR2 FYEKMQ (reference sequence). The CDR3 sequence is CASSLRDTFYGYTF. Written as DNA, the CDR3 is TGTGCCAGCAGCCTCCGGGACACCTTCTATGGCTACACCTTC.